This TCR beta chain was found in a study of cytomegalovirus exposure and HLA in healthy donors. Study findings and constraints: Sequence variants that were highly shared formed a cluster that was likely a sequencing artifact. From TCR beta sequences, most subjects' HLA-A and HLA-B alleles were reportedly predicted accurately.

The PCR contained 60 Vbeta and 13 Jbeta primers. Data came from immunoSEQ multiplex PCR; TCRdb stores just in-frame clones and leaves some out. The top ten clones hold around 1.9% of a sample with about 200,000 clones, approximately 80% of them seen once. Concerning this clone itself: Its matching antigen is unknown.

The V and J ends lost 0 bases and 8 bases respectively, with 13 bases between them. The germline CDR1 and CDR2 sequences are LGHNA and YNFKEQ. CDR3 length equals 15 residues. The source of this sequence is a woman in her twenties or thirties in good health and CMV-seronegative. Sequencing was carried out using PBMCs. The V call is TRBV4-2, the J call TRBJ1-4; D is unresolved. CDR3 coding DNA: TGTGCCAGCAGCCAAGAGCCGGGGTGGGTAGAAAAACTGTTTTTT. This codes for CASSQEPGWVEKLFF.